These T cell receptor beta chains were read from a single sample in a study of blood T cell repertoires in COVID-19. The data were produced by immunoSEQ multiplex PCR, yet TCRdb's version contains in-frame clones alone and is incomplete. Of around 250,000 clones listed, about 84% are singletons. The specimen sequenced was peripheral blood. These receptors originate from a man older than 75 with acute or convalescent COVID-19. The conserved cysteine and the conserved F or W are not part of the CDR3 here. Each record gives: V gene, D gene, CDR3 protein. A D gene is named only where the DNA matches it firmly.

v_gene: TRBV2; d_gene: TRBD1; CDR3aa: ASKLHRGPNQPQH
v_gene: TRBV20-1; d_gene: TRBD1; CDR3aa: SASEGARVGYT
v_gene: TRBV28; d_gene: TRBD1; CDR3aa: ASSLFPRGSTRDRPTSSYEQY
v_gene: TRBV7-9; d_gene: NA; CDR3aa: ASKRQVNEKLF
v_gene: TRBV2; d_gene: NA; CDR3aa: ASSEQGSNSPLH
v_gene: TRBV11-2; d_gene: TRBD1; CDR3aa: ASSRINPGQGTYEQY
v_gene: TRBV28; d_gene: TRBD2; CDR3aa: ASSSSGGTDTQY
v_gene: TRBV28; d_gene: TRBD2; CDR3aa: ASSFIGGGGAYEQY
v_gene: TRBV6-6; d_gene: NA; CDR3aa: ASSYGAGSNYGYT
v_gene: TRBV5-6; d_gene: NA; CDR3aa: ASSPRGWARYTDTQY
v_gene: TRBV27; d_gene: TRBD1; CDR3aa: ASSYGQAFSQETQY
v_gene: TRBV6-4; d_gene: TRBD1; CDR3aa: ASREGDRGTEAF
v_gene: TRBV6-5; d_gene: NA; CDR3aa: ASSYPLANEQF
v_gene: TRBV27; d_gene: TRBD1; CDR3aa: ASSLRQGAGNQPQH
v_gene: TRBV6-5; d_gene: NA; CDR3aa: AIRGGSGNYGYT
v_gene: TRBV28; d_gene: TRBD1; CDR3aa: ASKSGQISGNTIY
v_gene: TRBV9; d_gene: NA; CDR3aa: ASSYPDSLYTGELF
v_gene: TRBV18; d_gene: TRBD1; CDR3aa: ASSPGQDYGYT
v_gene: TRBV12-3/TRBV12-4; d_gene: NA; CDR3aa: ASRRSPAEKLF
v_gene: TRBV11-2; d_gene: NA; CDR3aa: ASSTGQINQPQH
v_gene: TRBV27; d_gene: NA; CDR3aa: ASSSQASYEQY
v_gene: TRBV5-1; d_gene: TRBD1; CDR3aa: ASSLGGTGNEKLF
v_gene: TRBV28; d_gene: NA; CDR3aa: ASRDPTGPSTEQY
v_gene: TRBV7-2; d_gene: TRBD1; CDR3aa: ASSLGTGGRSGNQPQH
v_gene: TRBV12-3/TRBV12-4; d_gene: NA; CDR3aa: ASSLGAFVAQH
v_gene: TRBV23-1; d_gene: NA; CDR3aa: ASSQTGNSGNTIY
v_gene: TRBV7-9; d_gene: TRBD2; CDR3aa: ASSSPLTSGGTSYEQY
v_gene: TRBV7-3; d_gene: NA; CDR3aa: ASSRSPGDEQY
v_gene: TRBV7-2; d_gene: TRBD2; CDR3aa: ASSYLPGLANDEQF
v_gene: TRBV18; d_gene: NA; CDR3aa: ASSTRADYGNTIY
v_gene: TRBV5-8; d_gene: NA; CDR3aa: ASSLAGFRNQPQH
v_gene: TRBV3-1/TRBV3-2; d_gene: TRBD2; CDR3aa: ASSPTSGSHEQY